Detailed here is one T cell receptor (beta chain). V gave up 2 bases and J gave up 5 bases, with 4 bases separating them. The CDR3 loop spans 12 amino acids. Looked up from germline, CDR1 is LNHDA and CDR2 is SQIVND (reference sequence). These data come from a study of blood T cell repertoires in COVID-19. At the level of the study: PBMCs, B-cell-depleted T cells, or T cells were the source of the cDNA or gDNA that made up the material.

Methods used by the authors: Amplification from reference gene primers served as the basis for estimated nucleated cell counts. The assay was immunoSEQ multiplex PCR, and TCRdb's table has in-frame clones only and misses some. The V and J calls and the clone size are those of that table, but D and trimming were determined from the DNA. The sample consists of about 320,000 clones, approximately 91% of them appearing once. The sequenced sample was PBMCs or T cells enriched from blood (not recorded which). This clonotype was sampled from a man aged 55 to 70 who had recovered from COVID-19. This chain uses TRBV19 with TRBJ1-5; D gene unclear. As DNA, the CDR3 is TGTGCCAGTAGTATACCCGATCAGCCCCAGCATTTT. Its translation is CASSIPDQPQHF.